The entry below describes one T cell receptor (beta chain). The repertoire was sequenced with immunoSEQ multiplex PCR; TCRdb's copy has only in-frame clones and lacks some. The top ten hold approximately 7.2% of the sample, which has about 220,000 clones, around 80% seen once. The source of the sample is a study of blood T cell repertoires in COVID-19. Study-wide background: The cDNA or gDNA used as material had been derived from T cells, B-cell-depleted T cells, or PBMCs.

This CDR3 spans 16 amino acids. The V end lost 3 bases, the J end lost 8 bases, and 20 bases lay between the germline ends. The germline V gene encodes CDR1 SGHAT and CDR2 FQNNGV. This sequence originates from a woman aged 70-85 years with acute or convalescent COVID-19. The sample consisted of peripheral blood. J is TRBJ2-1 and V is TRBV11-2, with D tentatively TRBD2 (6 bases). For the CDR3, the DNA is TGTGCCAGCAGCTTGTATAGTGGCGGGGATGGTTATGAGCAGTTCTTC. It translates to CASSLYSGGDGYEQFF.